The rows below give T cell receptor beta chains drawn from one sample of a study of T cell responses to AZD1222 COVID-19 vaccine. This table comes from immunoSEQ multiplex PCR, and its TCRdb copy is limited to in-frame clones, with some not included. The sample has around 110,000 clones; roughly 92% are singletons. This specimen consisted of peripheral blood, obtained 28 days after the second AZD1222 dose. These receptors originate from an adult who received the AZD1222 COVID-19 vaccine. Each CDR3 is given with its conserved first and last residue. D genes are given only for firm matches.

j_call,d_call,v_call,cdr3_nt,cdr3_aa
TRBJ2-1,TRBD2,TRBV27,TGTGCCAGCAGTTTATCTCGACTAGCGGGAGAGTACAATGAGCAGTTCTTC,CASSLSRLAGEYNEQFF
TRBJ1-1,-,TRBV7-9,TGTGCCAGCAGCTTAGTGGGCGACCGTCACATGAACACTGAAGCTTTCTTT,CASSLVGDRHMNTEAFF
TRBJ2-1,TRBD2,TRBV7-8,TGTGCCAGCAGCCTGTATAGCGGGAGCGCCTACAATGAGCAGTTCTTC,CASSLYSGSAYNEQFF
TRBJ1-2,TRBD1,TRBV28,TGTGCCAGCAGTGCGGGACAGGGGAGGACGGGCTACACCTTC,CASSAGQGRTGYTF
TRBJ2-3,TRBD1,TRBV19,TGTGCCAGTAGCCGGGACAGGGATCTAGATACGCAGTATTTT,CASSRDRDLDTQYF
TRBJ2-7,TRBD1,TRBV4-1,TGCGCCAGCAGCCAAGTCAGGGGGCGCGGTGTCTACGAGCAGTACTTC,CASSQVRGRGVYEQYF
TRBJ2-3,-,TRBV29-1,TGCAGCGTTGAAACGGATGGTTGGGGGGACTCCCACACAGATACGCAGTATTTT,CSVETDGWGDSHTDTQYF
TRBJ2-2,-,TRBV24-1,TGTGCCACCAGTGACGGGGCAGACTTCACCGGGGAGCTGTTTTTT,CATSDGADFTGELFF
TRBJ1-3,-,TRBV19,TGTGCCAGTAGTAATAGACGAAGCTCTGGAAACACCATATATTTT,CASSNRRSSGNTIYF
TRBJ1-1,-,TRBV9,TGTGCCAGCAGCCCTGAACAGGGTTTCACTGAAGCTTTCTTT,CASSPEQGFTEAFF